This T cell receptor (beta chain) was obtained from a study of blood T cell repertoires in COVID-19. Using immunoSEQ multiplex PCR, the repertoire was profiled, and TCRdb retains in-frame clones only, with some absent. The sample contains around 210,000 clones, more than 65% of which appear only once. Germline V lookup: CDR1 LGHDT, CDR2 YNNKEL (reference sequence). V lost 1 base, J lost 9 bases, and 11 bases stayed unmatched. This CDR3 is 17 amino acids long. Source material: peripheral blood. This chain uses TRBV3-1 (or the pseudogene TRBV3-2) with TRBJ2-1, with 11 positions matching TRBD2. The receptor was isolated from a human donor in a cohort sampled during active COVID-19. In DNA, the CDR3 is TGTGCCAGCAGCCAAGTTAGCGGGAGGGCCTTGACGGGTGAGCAGTTCTTC. Its protein is CASSQVSGRALTGEQFF.